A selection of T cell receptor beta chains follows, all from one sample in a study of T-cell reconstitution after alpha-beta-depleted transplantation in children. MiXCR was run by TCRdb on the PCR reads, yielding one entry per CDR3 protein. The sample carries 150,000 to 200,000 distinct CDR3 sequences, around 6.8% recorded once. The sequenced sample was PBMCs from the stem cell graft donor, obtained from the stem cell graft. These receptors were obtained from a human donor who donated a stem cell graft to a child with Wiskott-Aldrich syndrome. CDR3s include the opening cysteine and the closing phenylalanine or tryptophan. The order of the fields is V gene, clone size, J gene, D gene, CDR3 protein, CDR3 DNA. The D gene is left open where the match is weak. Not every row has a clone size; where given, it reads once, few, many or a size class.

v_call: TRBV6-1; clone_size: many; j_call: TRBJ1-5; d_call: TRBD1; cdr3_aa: CASVRGPGFDEPQHF; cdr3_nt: TGTGCCAGCGTGAGGGGGCCGGGGTTCGATGAGCCCCAGCATTTT
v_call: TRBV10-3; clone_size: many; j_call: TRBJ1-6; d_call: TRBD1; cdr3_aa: CAISEFQGQSSYNSPLHF; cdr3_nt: TGTGCCATCAGTGAATTCCAGGGACAGAGCTCCTATAATTCACCCCTCCACTTT
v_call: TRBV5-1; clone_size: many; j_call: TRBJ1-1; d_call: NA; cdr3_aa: CASSRGPRGNGEAFF; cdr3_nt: TGCGCCAGCAGCCGGGGACCCCGGGGGAACGGTGAAGCTTTCTTT
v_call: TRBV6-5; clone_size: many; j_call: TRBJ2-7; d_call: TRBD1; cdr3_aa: CASSYSSTGRQYF; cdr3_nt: TGTGCCAGCAGTTACTCGTCGACAGGGAGGCAGTACTTC
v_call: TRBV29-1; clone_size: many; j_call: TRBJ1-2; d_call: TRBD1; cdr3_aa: CSVRGPRFGYGYTF; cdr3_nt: TGCAGCGTGAGGGGGCCACGTTTTGGGTATGGCTACACCTTC
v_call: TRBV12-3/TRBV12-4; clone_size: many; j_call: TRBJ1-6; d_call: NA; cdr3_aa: CASSFFGGNSPLHF; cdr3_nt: TGTGCCAGCAGTTTTTTTGGGGGCAATTCACCCCTCCACTTT
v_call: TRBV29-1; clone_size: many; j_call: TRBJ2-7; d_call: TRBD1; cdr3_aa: CSVEELNRGSYEQYF; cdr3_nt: TGCAGCGTTGAAGAACTCAACAGGGGATCCTACGAGCAGTACTTC
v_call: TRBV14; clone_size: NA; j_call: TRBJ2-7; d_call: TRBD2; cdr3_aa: CASSPSRGRGTQPGTRSSEQYF; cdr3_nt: TGTGCCAGCAGCCCCTCCCGGGGGAGGGGCACCCAACCCGGGACTAGGTCGTCTGAGCAGTACTTC
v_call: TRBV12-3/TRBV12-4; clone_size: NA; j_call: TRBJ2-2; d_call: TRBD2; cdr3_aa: CASSSDYGVGLAGSRTGELFF; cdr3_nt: TGTGCCAGCAGTTCCGACTACGGGGTGGGACTAGCGGGATCTCGCACCGGGGAGCTGTTTTTT
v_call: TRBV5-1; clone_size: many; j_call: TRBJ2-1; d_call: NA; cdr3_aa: CASSAQGANNEQFF; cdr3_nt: TGCGCCAGCAGCGCCCAGGGAGCGAACAATGAGCAGTTCTTC
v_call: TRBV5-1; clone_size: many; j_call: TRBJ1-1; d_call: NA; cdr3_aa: CASSFGEGTEAFF; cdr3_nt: TGCGCCAGCAGCTTCGGGGAGGGCACTGAAGCTTTCTTT
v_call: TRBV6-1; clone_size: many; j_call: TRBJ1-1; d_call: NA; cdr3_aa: CASSPFGGDTEAFF; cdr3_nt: TGTGCCAGCAGCCCCTTCGGCGGGGACACTGAAGCTTTCTTT
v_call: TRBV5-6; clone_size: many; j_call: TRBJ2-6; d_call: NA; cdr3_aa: CATTGGAGANVLTF; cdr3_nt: TGTGCCACTACCGGGGGAGCGGGGGCCAACGTCCTGACTTTC
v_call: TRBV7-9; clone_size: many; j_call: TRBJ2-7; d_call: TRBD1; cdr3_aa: CASSLAGDRELPYEQYF; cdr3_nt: TGTGCCAGCAGCTTAGCAGGGGACAGGGAACTCCCATACGAGCAGTACTTC
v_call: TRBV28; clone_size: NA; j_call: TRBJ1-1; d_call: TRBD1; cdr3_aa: CASSLWGQGLLNTEAFF; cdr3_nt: TGTGCCAGCAGTTTATGGGGACAGGGGTTACTAAACACTGAAGCTTTCTTT
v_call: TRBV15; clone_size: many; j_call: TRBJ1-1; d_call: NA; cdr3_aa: CATSKRTASTEAFF; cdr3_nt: TGTGCCACCAGCAAACGGACAGCAAGCACTGAAGCTTTCTTT
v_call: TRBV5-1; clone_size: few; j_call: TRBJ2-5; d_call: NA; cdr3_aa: CASSLGQPQETQYF; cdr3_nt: TGCGCCAGCAGCTTGGGGCAGCCTCAAGAGACCCAGTACTTC
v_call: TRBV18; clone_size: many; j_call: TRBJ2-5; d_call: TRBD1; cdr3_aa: CASSGPGQAKETQYF; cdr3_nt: TGTGCCAGCTCAGGCCCTGGACAGGCCAAAGAGACCCAGTACTTC
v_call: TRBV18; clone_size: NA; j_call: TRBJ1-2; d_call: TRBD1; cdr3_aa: CASSRGQKYGYTF; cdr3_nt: TGTGCCAGCTCACGGGGACAGAAATATGGCTACACCTTC
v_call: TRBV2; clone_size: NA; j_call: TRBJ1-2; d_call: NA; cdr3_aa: CASSEEWDSSYGYTF; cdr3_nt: TGTGCCAGCAGTGAAGAATGGGACTCCAGCTATGGCTACACCTTC
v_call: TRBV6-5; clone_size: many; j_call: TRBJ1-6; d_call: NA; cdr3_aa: CASSYGRGNSPLHF; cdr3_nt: TGTGCCAGCAGTTACGGCAGGGGTAATTCACCCCTCCACTTT
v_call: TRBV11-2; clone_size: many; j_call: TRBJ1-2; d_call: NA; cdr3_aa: CASSFGHSSYGYTF; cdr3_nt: TGTGCCAGCAGCTTCGGACATTCTTCCTATGGCTACACCTTC
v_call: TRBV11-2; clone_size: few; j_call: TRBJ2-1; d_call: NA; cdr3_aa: CASSLVAQFF; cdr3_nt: TGTGCCAGCAGCTTAGTAGCGCAGTTCTTC
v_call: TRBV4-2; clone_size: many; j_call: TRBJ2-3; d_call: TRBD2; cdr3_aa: CASSQVTSGGSDTQYF; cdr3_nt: TGTGCCAGCAGCCAAGTTACTAGCGGGGGATCAGATACGCAGTATTTT
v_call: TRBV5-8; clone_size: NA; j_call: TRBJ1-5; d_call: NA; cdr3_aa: CASSLVGQYSNQPQHF; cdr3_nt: TGTGCCAGCAGCTTGGTAGGGCAGTATAGCAATCAGCCCCAGCATTTT
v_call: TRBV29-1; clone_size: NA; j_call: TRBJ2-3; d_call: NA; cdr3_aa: CSWGGGRTDTQYF; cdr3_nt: TGCAGCTGGGGGGGGGGCCGCACAGATACGCAGTATTTT
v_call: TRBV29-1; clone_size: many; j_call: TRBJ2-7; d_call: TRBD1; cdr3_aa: CSVGRTGISYEQYF; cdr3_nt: TGCAGCGTTGGTCGGACAGGGATCTCCTACGAGCAGTACTTC
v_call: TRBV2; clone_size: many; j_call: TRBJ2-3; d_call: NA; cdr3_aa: CASSELGSQSTDTQYF; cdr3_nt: TGTGCCAGCAGTGAACTCGGCAGCCAAAGCACAGATACGCAGTATTTT
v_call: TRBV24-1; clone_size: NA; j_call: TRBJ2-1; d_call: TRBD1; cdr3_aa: CATSEIETGETNEQFF; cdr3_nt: TGTGCCACCAGTGAGATAGAGACAGGGGAAACGAATGAGCAGTTCTTC
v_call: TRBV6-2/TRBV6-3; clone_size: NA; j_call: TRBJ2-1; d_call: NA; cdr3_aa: CASSYSRSTGKFNEQFF; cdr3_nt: TGTGCCAGCAGTTACTCGAGATCTACAGGGAAATTCAATGAGCAGTTCTTC
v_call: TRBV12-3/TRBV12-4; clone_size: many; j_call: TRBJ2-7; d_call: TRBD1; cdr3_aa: CASRNRTGNTYEQYF; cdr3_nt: TGTGCCAGCAGGAACAGGACAGGGAACACCTACGAGCAGTACTTC